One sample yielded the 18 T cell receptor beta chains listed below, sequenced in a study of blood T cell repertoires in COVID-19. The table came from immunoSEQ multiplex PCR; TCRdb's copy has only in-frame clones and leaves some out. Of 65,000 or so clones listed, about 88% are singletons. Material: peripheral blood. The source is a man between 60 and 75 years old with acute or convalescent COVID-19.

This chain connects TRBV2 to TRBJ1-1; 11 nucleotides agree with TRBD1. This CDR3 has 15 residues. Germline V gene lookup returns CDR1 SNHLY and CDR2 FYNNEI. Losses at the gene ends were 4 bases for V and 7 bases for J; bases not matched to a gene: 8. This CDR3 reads CASSADRGRSFEAFF. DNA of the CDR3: TGTGCCAGCAGTGCGGACAGGGGGCGGTCTTTTGAAGCTTTCTTT.

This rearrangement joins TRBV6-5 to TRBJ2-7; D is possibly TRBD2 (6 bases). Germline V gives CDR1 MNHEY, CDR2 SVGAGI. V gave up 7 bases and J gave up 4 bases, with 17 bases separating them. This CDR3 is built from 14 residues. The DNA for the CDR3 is TGTGCCAGCACAAGAATGGAGGGTTCTTACGAGCAGTACTTC. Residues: CASTRMEGSYEQYF.

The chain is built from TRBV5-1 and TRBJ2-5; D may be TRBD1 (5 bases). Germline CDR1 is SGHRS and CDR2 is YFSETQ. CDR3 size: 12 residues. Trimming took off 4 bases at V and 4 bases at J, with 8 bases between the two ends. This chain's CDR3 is CASSQGIETQYF. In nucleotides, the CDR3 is TGCGCCAGCAGCCAGGGTATAGAGACCCAGTACTTC.

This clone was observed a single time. The CDR3 nucleotides are TGCGCCAGCAGCTTGGCCCGGACAGGGAAAGATGGCTACACCTTC. It is translated as CASSLARTGKDGYTF. The V gene is TRBV5-1, the J gene TRBJ1-2; 8 positions match TRBD1. The CDR3 loop spans 15 amino acids. Germline V gives CDR1 SGHRS, CDR2 YFSETQ. The trim removed 0 bases at V and 6 bases at J, leaving 7 bases unmatched.

The CDR3: CASSFAGEQYF. The CDR3 region has the DNA TGTGCCAGCAGCTTCGCCGGCGAGCAGTACTTC. The chain uses TRBV7-9 and TRBJ2-7, with D unclear. V was pared by 3 bases and J by 6 bases, with 6 bases between. Germline V gene lookup returns CDR1 SEHNR and CDR2 FQNEAQ (reference sequence). The CDR3 covers 11 residues. The variable domain in full, completed from reference TRBV7-9 and TRBJ2-7, reads DTGVSQNPRHKITKRGQNVTFRCDPISEHNRLYWYRQTLGQGPEFLTYFQNEAQLEKSRLLSDRFSAERPKGSFSTLEIQRTEQGDSAMYLCASSFAGEQYFGPGTRLTVT.

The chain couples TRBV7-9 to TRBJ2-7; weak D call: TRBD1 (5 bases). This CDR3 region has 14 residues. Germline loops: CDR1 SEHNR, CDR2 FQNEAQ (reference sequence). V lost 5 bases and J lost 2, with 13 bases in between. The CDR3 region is CASSHNRNPYEQYF. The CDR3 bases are TGTGCCAGCAGCCATAACAGGAACCCCTACGAGCAGTACTTC. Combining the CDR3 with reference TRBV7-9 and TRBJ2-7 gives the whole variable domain DTGVSQNPRHKITKRGQNVTFRCDPISEHNRLYWYRQTLGQGPEFLTYFQNEAQLEKSRLLSDRFSAERPKGSFSTLEIQRTEQGDSAMYLCASSHNRNPYEQYFGPGTRLTVT.

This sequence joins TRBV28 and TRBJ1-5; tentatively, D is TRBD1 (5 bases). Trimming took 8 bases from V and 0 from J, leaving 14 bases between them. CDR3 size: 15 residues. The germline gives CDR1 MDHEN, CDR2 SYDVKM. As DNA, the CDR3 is TGTGCCAGCTACCGACCTAGGGGTAGCAATCAGCCCCAGCATTTT. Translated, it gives CASYRPRGSNQPQHF.

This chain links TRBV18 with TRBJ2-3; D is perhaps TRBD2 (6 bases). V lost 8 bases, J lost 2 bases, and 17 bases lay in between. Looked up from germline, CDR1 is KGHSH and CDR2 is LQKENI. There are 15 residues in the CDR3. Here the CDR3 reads CASTDGTPDTDTQYF. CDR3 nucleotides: TGTGCCAGCACCGATGGGACTCCAGACACAGATACGCAGTATTTT.

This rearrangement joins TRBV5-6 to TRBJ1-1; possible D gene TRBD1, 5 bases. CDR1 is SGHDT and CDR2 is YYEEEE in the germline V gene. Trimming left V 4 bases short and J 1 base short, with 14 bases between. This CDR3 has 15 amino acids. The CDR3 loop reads CASSARDGENTEAFF. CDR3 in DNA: TGTGCCAGCAGCGCGCGGGACGGGGAGAACACTGAAGCTTTCTTT.

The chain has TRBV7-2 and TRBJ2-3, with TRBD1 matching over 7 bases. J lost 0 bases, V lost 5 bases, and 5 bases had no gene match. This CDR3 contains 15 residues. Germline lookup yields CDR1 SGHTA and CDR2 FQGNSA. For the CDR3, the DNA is TGTGCCAGCAGCAGCCCGGGACAGAGCACAGATACGCAGTATTTT. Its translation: CASSSPGQSTDTQYF. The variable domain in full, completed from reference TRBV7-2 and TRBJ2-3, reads GAGVSQSPSNKVTEKGKDVELRCDPISGHTALYWYRQSLGQGLEFLIYFQGNSAPDKSGLPSDRFSAERTGGSVSTLTIQRTQQEDSAVYLCASSSPGQSTDTQYFGPGTRLTVL.

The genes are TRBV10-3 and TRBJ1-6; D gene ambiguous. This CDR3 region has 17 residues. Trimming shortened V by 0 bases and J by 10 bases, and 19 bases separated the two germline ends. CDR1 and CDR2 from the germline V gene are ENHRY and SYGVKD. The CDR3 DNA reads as TGTGCCATCAGTGAGTCTAAGACCCTTCGTGGGCTCTCACCCCTCCACTTT. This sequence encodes CAISESKTLRGLSPLHF.

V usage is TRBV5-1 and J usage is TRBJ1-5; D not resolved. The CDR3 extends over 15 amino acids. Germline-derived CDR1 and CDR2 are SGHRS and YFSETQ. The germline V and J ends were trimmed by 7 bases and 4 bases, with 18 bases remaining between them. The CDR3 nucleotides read TGCGCCAGCTCCTTCGAGGGAGGTTGGAATCAGCCCCAGCATTTT. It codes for CASSFEGGWNQPQHF.

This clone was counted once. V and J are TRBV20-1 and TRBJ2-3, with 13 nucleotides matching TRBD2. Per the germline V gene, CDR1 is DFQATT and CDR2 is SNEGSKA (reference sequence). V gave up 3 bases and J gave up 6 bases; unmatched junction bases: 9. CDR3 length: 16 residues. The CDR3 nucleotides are TGCAGTGCTAGTCCCGCGACTAGCGGGGGGTGGGATACGCAGTATTTT. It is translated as CSASPATSGGWDTQYF.

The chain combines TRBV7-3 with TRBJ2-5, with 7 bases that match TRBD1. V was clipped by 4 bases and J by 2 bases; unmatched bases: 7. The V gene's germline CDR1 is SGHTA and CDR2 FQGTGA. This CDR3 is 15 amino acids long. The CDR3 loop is CASSSGQTLQETQYF. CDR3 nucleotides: TGTGCCAGCAGCTCGGGACAGACGTTACAAGAGACCCAGTACTTC. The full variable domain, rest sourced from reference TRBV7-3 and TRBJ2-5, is GAGVSQTPSNKVTEKGKYVELRCDPISGHTALYWYRQSLGQGPEFLIYFQGTGAADDSGLPNDRFFAVRPEGSVSTLKIQRTERGDSAVYLCASSSGQTLQETQYFGPGTRLLVL.

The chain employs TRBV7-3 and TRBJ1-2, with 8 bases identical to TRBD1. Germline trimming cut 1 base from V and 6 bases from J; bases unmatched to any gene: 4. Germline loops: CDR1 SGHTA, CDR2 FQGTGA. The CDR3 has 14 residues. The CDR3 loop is CASSLSQGADGYTF. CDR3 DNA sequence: TGTGCCAGCAGCTTAAGTCAGGGGGCGGATGGCTACACCTTC.

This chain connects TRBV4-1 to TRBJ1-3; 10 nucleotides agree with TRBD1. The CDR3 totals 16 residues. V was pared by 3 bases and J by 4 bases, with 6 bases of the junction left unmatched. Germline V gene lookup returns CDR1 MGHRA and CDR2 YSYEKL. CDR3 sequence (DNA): TGCGCCAGCAGCCATCTAGACAGGGGGCAGGGAAACACCATATATTTT. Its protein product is CASSHLDRGQGNTIYF.

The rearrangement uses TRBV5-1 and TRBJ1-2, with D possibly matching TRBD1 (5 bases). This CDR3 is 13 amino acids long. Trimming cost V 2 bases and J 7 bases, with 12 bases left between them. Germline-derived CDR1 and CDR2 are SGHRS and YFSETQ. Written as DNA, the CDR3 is TGCGCCAGCAGCTTAGAAGGGGTGGGTGGCTACACCTTC. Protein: CASSLEGVGGYTF.

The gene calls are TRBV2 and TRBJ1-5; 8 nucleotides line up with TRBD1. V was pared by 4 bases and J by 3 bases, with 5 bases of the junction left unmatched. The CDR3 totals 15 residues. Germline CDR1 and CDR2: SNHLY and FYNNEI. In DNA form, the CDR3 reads TGTGCCAGCAGTGGGGACAGGCCCCACAATCAGCCCCAGCATTTT. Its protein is CASSGDRPHNQPQHF.